The rows below give T cell receptor beta chains drawn from one sample of a study of T cells in Graves' hyperthyroidism and ophthalmopathy. TCRdb redid the calling of the multiplex PCR reads with MiXCR, one entry per CDR3 protein. This table has about 200,000 distinct CDR3 sequences, approximately 16% appearing once. Input material: blood. The receptors were sampled from a man in his forties or fifties with Graves' hyperthyroidism. Each CDR3 is given with its conserved first and last residue. Fields, in order: D gene, J gene, V gene, clone size, CDR3 protein, CDR3 DNA. The D gene is left open where the match is weak. Clone size is not always given. Where it is, it says once, few, many or a class for expanded clones.

D: TRBD1
J: TRBJ1-1
V: TRBV7-9
size: few
CDR3: CASSSDRGYIVNTEAFF
DNA: TGTGCCAGCAGCTCGGACAGGGGGTATATTGTGAACACTGAAGCTTTCTTT

D: .
J: TRBJ2-1
V: TRBV9
size: .
CDR3: CASSVDHLNEQFF
DNA: TGTGCCAGCAGCGTAGACCATCTCAATGAGCAGTTCTTC

D: TRBD1
J: TRBJ1-1
V: TRBV10-2
size: many
CDR3: CASTPTGTDTEAFF
DNA: TGCGCCAGCACCCCGACAGGGACGGACACTGAAGCTTTCTTT

D: TRBD1
J: TRBJ2-3
V: TRBV20-1
size: few
CDR3: CSASGQGARTDTQYF
DNA: TGCAGTGCTAGCGGACAGGGGGCGCGCACAGATACGCAGTATTTT

D: .
J: TRBJ2-5
V: TRBV18
size: many
CDR3: CASSPPVRETQYF
DNA: TGTGCCAGCTCACCACCGGTACGAGAGACCCAGTACTTC

D: .
J: TRBJ1-5
V: TRBV2
size: many
CDR3: CAFQDKNNQPQHF
DNA: TGTGCCTTTCAGGACAAAAACAATCAGCCCCAGCATTTT

D: .
J: TRBJ2-7
V: TRBV6-2/TRBV6-3
size: many
CDR3: CASSLDTSTHEQYF
DNA: TGTGCCAGCAGCTTGGACACGTCGACGCACGAGCAGTACTTC

D: .
J: TRBJ2-7
V: TRBV7-6
size: many
CDR3: CASSLLEGANDEQYF
DNA: TGTGCCAGCAGCTTGTTGGAGGGGGCGAACGACGAGCAGTACTTC

D: .
J: TRBJ2-2
V: TRBV30
size: few
CDR3: CAWEPGIQTGELFF
DNA: TGTGCCTGGGAGCCGGGAATACAAACCGGGGAGCTGTTTTTT

D: .
J: TRBJ2-3
V: TRBV7-9
size: .
CDR3: CASSVGTSDTQYF
DNA: TGTGCCAGCAGCGTCGGGACTTCAGATACGCAGTATTTT

D: .
J: TRBJ2-2
V: TRBV5-1
size: few
CDR3: CASSPGDSSAATGELFF
DNA: TGCGCCAGCAGCCCTGGCGATTCTAGCGCCGCCACCGGGGAGCTGTTTTTT

D: .
J: TRBJ1-1
V: TRBV6-5
size: .
CDR3: CASSYSVNMNTEAFF
DNA: TGTGCCAGCAGTTACTCGGTCAACATGAACACTGAAGCTTTCTTT

D: .
J: TRBJ2-5
V: TRBV6-6
size: many
CDR3: CASSYSFSRAQETQYF
DNA: TGTGCCAGCAGTTACAGCTTTTCGCGGGCACAAGAGACCCAGTACTTC

D: .
J: TRBJ1-1
V: TRBV28
size: .
CDR3: CASSLFGTEAFF
DNA: TGTGCCAGCAGTTTATTTGGAACTGAAGCTTTCTTT

D: .
J: TRBJ2-3
V: TRBV20-1
size: many
CDR3: CSAPLRPRGTDTQYF
DNA: TGCAGTGCTCCCCTCAGGCCTAGGGGCACAGATACGCAGTATTTT

D: .
J: TRBJ1-4
V: TRBV20-1
size: few
CDR3: CSASYMNEKLFF
DNA: TGCAGTGCTAGTTACATGAATGAAAAACTGTTTTTT

D: .
J: TRBJ2-4
V: TRBV30
size: many
CDR3: CAWSVHRGIQYF
DNA: TGTGCCTGGAGTGTACACCGAGGCATTCAGTACTTC

D: .
J: TRBJ1-6
V: TRBV28
size: many
CDR3: CASSLERLPLHF
DNA: TGTGCCAGCAGTTTAGAACGACTTCCCCTCCACTTT

D: .
J: TRBJ1-4
V: TRBV7-9
size: many
CDR3: CASSTGVATNEKLFF
DNA: TGTGCCAGCAGCACCGGAGTTGCAACTAATGAAAAACTGTTTTTT

D: TRBD2
J: TRBJ2-4
V: TRBV20-1
size: .
CDR3: CSAMGREGNIQYF
DNA: TGCAGTGCTATGGGCAGGGAGGGAAACATTCAGTACTTC

D: .
J: TRBJ2-1
V: TRBV7-2
size: few
CDR3: CASSYSSPRGFEQFF
DNA: TGTGCCAGCAGTTACTCGAGCCCCCGGGGATTTGAGCAGTTCTTC

D: .
J: TRBJ1-1
V: TRBV4-3
size: few
CDR3: CASSQGGVRPFF
DNA: TGCGCCAGCAGCCAAGGGGGGGTTCGGCCTTTCTTT

D: TRBD1
J: TRBJ1-1
V: TRBV7-9
size: few
CDR3: CASSPYDRGFEAFF
DNA: TGTGCCAGCAGCCCTTACGACAGGGGGTTTGAAGCTTTCTTT